This passage covers 5 T cell receptor beta chains from one sample sequenced in a study of blood T cell repertoires in COVID-19. The method was immunoSEQ multiplex PCR; TCRdb's version includes in-frame clones alone and lacks a portion of them. The data hold a few hundred thousand clones, with approximately 85% observed a single time. Sequenced sample: PBMCs or T cells enriched from blood (not recorded which). The origin of the receptors is a woman in her 30s who had recovered from COVID-19.

The J gene is TRBJ1-4, the V gene TRBV3-1 (or the pseudogene TRBV3-2); D is undetermined. The CDR3 runs to 15 residues. Trimming stripped 4 bases from V and 2 bases from J, with 11 bases between. The germline V gene encodes CDR1 LGHDT and CDR2 YNNKEL (reference sequence). The CDR3 is CASSPRRLTNEKLFF. The DNA of the CDR3 is TGTGCCAGCAGCCCCCGCAGGCTTACTAATGAAAAACTGTTTTTT.

V gene TRBV6-1 combines with J gene TRBJ1-4; 9 bases are shared with TRBD1. The CDR3 spans 14 residues. The V gene end was trimmed by 3 bases and the J gene end by 6 bases; junction bases not matched to a gene: 2. Per the germline V gene, CDR1 is MNHNS and CDR2 is SASEGT. Here the CDR3 reads CASSDTGGYEKLFF. The CDR3 region has the DNA TGTGCCAGCAGTGACACAGGGGGCTATGAAAAACTGTTTTTT.

The V call is TRBV19, the J call TRBJ2-5; D may be TRBD2 (5 bases). With 3 bases removed from V and 4 bases from J, the gap between germline ends came to 6 bases. Looked up from germline, CDR1 is LNHDA and CDR2 is SQIVND (reference sequence). The CDR3 is 12 residues long. The CDR3 bases are TGTGCCAGTAGTATCCGGGGAGAGACCCAGTACTTC. This gives the protein CASSIRGETQYF.

This clone was observed a handful of times. The V and J genes are TRBV7-8 and TRBJ1-3; tentatively, D is TRBD1 (5 bases). Per the germline V gene, CDR1 is SGHVS and CDR2 is FQNEAQ. CDR3 length: 15 residues. Deletions cut 5 bases from V and 0 bases from J, with 11 bases between. The CDR3 nucleotides read TGTGCCAGCAGCGCGGGACGGATCTCTGGAAACACCATATATTTT. Its translation is CASSAGRISGNTIYF.

This sequence joins TRBV30 and TRBJ2-7; possible D gene TRBD2, 5 bases. CDR1 is GTSNPN, CDR2 SVGIG, per germline (reference sequence). This CDR3 is 15 amino acids long. V was trimmed by 0 bases and J by 6 bases, leaving 18 bases between them. CDR3 sequence: CAWSVLGRVTREQYF. The CDR3 coding sequence is TGTGCCTGGAGTGTACTAGGGCGGGTGACCCGCGAGCAGTACTTC.